This TCR beta chain was sequenced for a study of healthy donors' naive CD4 and CD8 T cells. This clonotype was observed a handful of times. Each TCR library used around 500 ng of total RNA and a linear amplification protocol. TCRdb called the reads again in MiXCR, with one record for every CDR3 protein. Of approximately 180,000 distinct CDR3 sequences listed, under 85% were seen once; the top ten hold roughly 2.4%. The CDR3 is made up of 13 amino acids. Germline V lookup: CDR1 MNHNY, CDR2 SVGAGI (reference sequence). The ends were cut back, 4 bases at V and 10 bases at J, with 11 bases in the middle. The TCR sequence derives from a pool of human donors in good health; the sample pools cells from several healthy donors. The genes are TRBV6-6 and TRBJ1-6; D remains ambiguous. Sample: naive CD4+ and CD8+ T cells sorted from blood, pooled from several donors. The CDR3 region has the DNA TGTGCCAGCAGTTCCCAGCTTGTGTCACCCCTCCACTTT. Protein sequence: CASSSQLVSPLHF.